The clone carrying this T cell receptor beta chain was found once. Time point reported: cycle 4 day 1 (C4D1), after more than five weeks of nivolumab. With no exception, relapse followed autologous stem cell transplantation in all patients, and brentuximab vedotin exposure varied. The sample comes from a study of PD-1 blockade in classical Hodgkin lymphoma. The table came from immunoSEQ multiplex PCR; TCRdb's copy has only in-frame clones and leaves some out. The sample lists 100,000 or so clones, roughly 87% occurring once. The CDR3 covers 14 residues. V gave up 5 bases and J gave up 1 base, with 11 bases separating them. Germline V lookup: CDR1 SEHNR, CDR2 FQNEAQ (reference sequence).

The specimen was peripheral blood mononuclear cells (PBMCs), collected before the fourth cycle of nivolumab. The receptor was isolated from a human donor with classical Hodgkin lymphoma. This rearrangement joins TRBV7-9 to TRBJ1-1; a possible D gene is TRBD1 (5 bases). This CDR3 reads CASSPLTENTEAFF. Written as DNA, the CDR3 is TGTGCCAGCAGCCCGCTGACAGAGAACACTGAAGCTTTCTTT.